This TCR beta chain was sequenced during a study of blood T cell repertoires in COVID-19. Study details: Acute and convalescent COVID-19 samples came from the United States, Italy and Spain.

Germline lookup yields CDR1 MNHEY and CDR2 SVGAGI. CDR3 size: 14 residues. Between the trimmed V and J ends, which lost 0 bases and 2 bases, there was a span of 6 bases. Original processing methods: Nucleated cell number was recorded as an estimate derived from reference gene primer amplification. This table comes from immunoSEQ multiplex PCR, and its TCRdb copy is limited to in-frame clones, with some not included. V and J calls and clone size are those listed in that table; D and trimming were worked out from the DNA. This sample has about 410,000 clones; around 89% occur once, and the top ten carry around 1.5%. Patients at the Seattle site were enrolled during active infection and followed longitudinally.

Sequenced input: peripheral blood. The clonotype comes from a woman in her forties with COVID-19, enrolled during active disease. The V gene is TRBV6-5, the J gene TRBJ2-3; D call uncertain. The CDR3 spells CASSYSLPTDTQYF. The CDR3 coding sequence is TGTGCCAGCAGTTACTCTCTACCCACAGATACGCAGTATTTT.